Sequencing of this T cell receptor beta chain was carried out in a study of memory CD4+ T cells and cytomegalovirus serostatus. Study details: Donors were healthy Belgian adults, some 10 CMV seropositive and about 24 seronegative.

The V end was cut by 0 bases, the J end by 1 base, with 10 bases between. The CDR3 is made up of 15 amino acids. CDR1 and CDR2 from the germline V gene are MGHRA and YSYEKL. In the source study's methods: Out-of-frame sequences were removed, leaving around 2,000,000 distinct TCRbeta sequences. Assay used: immunoSEQ multiplex PCR; TCRdb lists only in-frame clones, some missing. Clonal size and the V and J genes are those of that table, whereas D and trimming came from the DNA. The sample records some 66,000 clones, around 76% being singletons. The study, taken as a whole, reports: CD4+ memory repertoires contained about two fifths of the 164 reported CMV TCRbeta sequences.

Single viable CD3+CD4+CD8-CD45RO+ cells were sorted as the memory CD4+ T cells. Serostatus was set by detecting CMV pp150, pp28, p38, p52 IgG. As concerns this clone: Its antigen is not identified.

What was sequenced was memory CD4+ T cells from blood. The J gene is TRBJ2-7, the V gene TRBV4-1; no firm D call. The clonotype originates from an adult in good health and CMV-seropositive. Written as DNA, the CDR3 is TGCGCCAGCAGCCAAGATGATGCGCTATCCTACGAGCAGTACTTC. Its translation: CASSQDDALSYEQYF.